This T cell receptor (beta chain) was identified in a study of shared clonotypes between healthy human individuals. Study results and caveats: Among donors, clonotype sharing was expected to be affected by sequencing depth. The rarefaction results pointed to incomplete sorted-subset sequencing despite large depth.

Repertoires were generated with immunoSEQ multiplex PCR, while TCRdb's copy carries only in-frame clones and drops some. There are 900,000 to 1,200,000 clones in the sample; approximately 78% occur only once, and roughly 0.55% lies in the top ten. A word on this clone: As yet, its antigen is unknown.

Germline V gene lookup returns CDR1 SNHLY and CDR2 FYNNEI. V lost 2 bases and J 4 bases, leaving 15 bases between the germline ends. The CDR3 consists of 16 residues. The chain links TRBV2 to TRBJ1-3; TRBD1 is a possible D gene (6 bases). The specimen was memory CD4+ T cells from PBMCs. Subset meaning: CD45RA-negative fraction. The sequence derives from a man between 18 and 35 years old in good health. Some clones in this sample may be carry-over from other donors' samples. The CDR3 spells CASSETKGGSGNTIYF. The CDR3 DNA sequence: TGTGCCAGCAGTGAAACGAAAGGGGGGTCAGGAAACACCATATATTTT.